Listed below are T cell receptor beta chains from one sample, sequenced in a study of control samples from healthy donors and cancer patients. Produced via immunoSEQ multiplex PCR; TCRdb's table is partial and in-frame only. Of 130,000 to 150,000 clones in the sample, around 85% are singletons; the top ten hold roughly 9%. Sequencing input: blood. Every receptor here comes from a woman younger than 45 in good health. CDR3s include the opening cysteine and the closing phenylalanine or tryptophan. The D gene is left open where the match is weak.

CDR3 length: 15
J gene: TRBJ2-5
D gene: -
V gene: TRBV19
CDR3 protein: CASSMGGPAGETQYF

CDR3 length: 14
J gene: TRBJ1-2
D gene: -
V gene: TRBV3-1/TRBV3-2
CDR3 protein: CASSEAGALYGYTF

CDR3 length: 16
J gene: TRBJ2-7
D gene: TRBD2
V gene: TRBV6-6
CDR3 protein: CASSGSGLVGSYEQYF

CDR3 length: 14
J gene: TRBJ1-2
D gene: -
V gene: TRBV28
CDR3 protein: CASSFPGGNYGYTF

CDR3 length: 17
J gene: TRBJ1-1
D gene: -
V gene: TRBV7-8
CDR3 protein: CASSFPHGGAPNTEAFF

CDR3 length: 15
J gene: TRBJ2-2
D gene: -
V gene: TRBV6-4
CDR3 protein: CASSDEGSNTGELFF

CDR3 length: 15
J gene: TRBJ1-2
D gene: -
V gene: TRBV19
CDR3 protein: CAARDPNKANYGYTF

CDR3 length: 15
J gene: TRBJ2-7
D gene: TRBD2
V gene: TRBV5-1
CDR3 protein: CASSLGASGSREQYF

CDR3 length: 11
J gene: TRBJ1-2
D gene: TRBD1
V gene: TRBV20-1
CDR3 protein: CSARGTGGPSF

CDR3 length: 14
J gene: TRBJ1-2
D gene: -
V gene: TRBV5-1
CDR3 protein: CASSLALGMYGYTF

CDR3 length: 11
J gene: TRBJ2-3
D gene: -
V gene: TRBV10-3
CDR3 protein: CATTIADTQYF

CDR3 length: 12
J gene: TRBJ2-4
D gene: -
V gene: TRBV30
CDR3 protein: CAWSQGKNIQYF

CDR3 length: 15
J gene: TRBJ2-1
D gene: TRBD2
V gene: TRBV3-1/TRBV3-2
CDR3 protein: CASSPPGTSGFEQFF

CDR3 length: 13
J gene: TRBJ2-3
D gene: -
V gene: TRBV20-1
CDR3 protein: CSASWHSTDTQYF

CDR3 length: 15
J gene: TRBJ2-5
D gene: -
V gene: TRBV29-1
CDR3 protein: CSAPTRLGVQETQYF

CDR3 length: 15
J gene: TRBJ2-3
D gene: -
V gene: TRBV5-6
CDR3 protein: CASSLIQAWTDTQYF

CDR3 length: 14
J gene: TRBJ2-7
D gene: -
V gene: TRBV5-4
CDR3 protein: CASSLGTRFYEQYF

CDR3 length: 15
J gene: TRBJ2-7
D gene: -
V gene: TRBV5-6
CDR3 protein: CASSLTPLDTYEQYF

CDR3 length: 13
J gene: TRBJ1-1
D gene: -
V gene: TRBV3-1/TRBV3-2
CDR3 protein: CASSQEERTEAFF

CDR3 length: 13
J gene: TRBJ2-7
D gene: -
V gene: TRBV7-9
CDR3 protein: CASSSMTGYEQYF

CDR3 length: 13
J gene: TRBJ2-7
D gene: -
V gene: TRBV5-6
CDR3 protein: CASRGRGTYEQYF

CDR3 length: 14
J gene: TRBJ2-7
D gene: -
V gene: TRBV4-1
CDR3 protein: CASSPRELNYEQYF

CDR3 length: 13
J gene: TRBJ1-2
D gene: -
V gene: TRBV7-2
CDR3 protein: CASSPERNYGYTF

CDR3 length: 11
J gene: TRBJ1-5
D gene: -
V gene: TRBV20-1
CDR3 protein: CSAMANQPQHF

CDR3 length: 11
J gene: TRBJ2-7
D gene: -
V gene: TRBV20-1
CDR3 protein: CSARETYEQYF

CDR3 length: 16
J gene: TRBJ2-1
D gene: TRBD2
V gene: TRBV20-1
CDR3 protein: CSASTTSGRAGNEQFF

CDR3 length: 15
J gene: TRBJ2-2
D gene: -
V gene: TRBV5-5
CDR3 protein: CASSLTGFQGGELFF

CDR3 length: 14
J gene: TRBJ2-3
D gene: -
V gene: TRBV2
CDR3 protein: CASSTGAHSDTQYF

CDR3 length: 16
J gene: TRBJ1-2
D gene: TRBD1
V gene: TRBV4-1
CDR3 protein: CASSRVGQDRGGGYTF

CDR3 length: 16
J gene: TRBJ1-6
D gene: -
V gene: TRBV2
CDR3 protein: CASRGALSSYNSPLHF

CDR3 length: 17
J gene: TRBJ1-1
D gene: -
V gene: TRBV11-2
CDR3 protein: CASSPHGGWVEGTEAFF

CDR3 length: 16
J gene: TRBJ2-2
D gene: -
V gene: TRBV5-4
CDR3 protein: CASSSGIRQSSGELFF

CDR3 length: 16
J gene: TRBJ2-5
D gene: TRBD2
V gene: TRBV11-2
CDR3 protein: CASSLSSGRRGETQYF

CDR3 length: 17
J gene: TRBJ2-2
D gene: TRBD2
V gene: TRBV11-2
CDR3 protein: CASSLGLLAGGTGELFF

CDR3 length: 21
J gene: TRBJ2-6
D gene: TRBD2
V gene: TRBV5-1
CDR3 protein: CASSWDSGTSGINSGANVLTF

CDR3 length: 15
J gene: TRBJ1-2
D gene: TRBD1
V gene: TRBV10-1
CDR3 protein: CASSDVTGEYYGYTF

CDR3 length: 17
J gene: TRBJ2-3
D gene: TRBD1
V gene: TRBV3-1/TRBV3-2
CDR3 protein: CASSQVVAGGWTDTQYF

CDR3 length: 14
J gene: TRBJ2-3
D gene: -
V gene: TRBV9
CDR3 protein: CASSVDSGSDTQYF

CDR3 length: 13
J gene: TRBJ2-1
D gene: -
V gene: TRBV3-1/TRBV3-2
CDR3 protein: CASSQEIGGEQFF

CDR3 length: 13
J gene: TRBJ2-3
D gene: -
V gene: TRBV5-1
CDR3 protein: CASSLPLADTQYF

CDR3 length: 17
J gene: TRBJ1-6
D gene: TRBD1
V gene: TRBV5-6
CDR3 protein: CASTSEVGDRNNSPLHF

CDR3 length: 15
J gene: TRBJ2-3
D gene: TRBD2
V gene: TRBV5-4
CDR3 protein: CASSPGLEITDTQYF

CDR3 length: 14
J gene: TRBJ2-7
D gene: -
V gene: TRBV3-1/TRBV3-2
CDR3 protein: CASSQDGRDYEQYF

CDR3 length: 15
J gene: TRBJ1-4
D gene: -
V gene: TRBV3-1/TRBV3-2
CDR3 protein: CASSQEEAGREKLFF

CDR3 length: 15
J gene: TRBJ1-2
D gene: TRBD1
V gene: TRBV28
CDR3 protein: CASSLGDRNNYGYTF

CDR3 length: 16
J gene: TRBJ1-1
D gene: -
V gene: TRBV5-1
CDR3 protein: CASSVSPGTQNTEAFF

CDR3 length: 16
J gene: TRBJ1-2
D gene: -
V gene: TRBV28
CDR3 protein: CASSLYTDGPGFGYTF

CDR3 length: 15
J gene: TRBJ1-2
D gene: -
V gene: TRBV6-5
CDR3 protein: CASSQTLVGGYGYTF

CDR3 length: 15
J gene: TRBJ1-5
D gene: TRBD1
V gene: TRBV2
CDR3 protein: CASSRTGRDNQPQHF

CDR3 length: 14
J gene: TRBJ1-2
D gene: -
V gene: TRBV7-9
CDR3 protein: CASSASGLDNGYTF

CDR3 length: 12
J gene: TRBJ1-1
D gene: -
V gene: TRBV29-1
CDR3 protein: CSVVPGNTEAFF